Listed here are 26 T cell receptor beta chains from one sample, sequenced in a study of OX40 agonist ivuxolimab in advanced cancers. The repertoire was sequenced with immunoSEQ multiplex PCR; TCRdb's copy has only in-frame clones and lacks some. The sample carries tens of thousands of clones, about 83% recorded once. The sample in question was CD4+ or CD8+ T cells sorted from blood, obtained in a trial of the OX40 agonist ivuxolimab. These receptors were collected from an adult with an advanced solid tumor such as melanoma, head and neck, liver or kidney cancer.

V is TRBV6-5 and J is TRBJ2-1; D perhaps matches TRBD2 (5 bases). Germline V gene sequence: CDR1 MNHEY, CDR2 SVGAGI. The CDR3 contains 15 residues. V lost 6 bases, J lost 6 bases, and 18 bases lay in between. The CDR3 region has the DNA TGTGCCAGCAGCCTTCGAGGGAGCGTCGTCAATGAGCAGTTCTTC. This encodes CASSLRGSVVNEQFF.

The chain links TRBV10-2 to TRBJ1-6; 8 bases map to TRBD1. The junction had 7 bases not matched to a gene; V was cut back by 3 bases and J by 6 bases. This CDR3 is built from 16 residues. Germline loops: CDR1 WSHSY, CDR2 SAAADI. The CDR3 loop is CASSDLQDRGNSPLHF. The CDR3 coding sequence is TGCGCCAGCAGTGACCTTCAAGACAGGGGTAATTCACCCCTCCACTTT.

J is TRBJ2-7 and V is TRBV27, with D possibly TRBD2 on 6 matching bases. The V and J ends lost 5 bases and 9 bases respectively, with 26 bases between them. The CDR3 is made up of 16 amino acids. Germline V gene data show CDR1 as MNHEY and CDR2 as SMNVEV (reference sequence). CDR3 nucleotides: TGTGCCAGCAGTAGCGGAGGGCCGTTTGGGATCAGACGGCAGTACTTC. It is translated as CASSSGGPFGIRRQYF.

The chain is built from TRBV30 and TRBJ1-4, with D unclear. V dropped 0 bases and J dropped 8 bases, with 7 bases sitting between them. Per germline, CDR1 GTSNPN and CDR2 SVGIG (reference sequence). The CDR3 spans 12 residues. CDR3 protein: CAWSVAREKLFF. Here the CDR3 DNA reads TGTGCCTGGAGTGTAGCTAGAGAAAAACTGTTTTTT.

The CDR3, as DNA: TGTGCCAGCAGCCAGCAGACAGTAGGACTAGCGGGACTCAATGAGCAGTTCTTC. This gives the protein CASSQQTVGLAGLNEQFF. The genes are TRBV14 and TRBJ2-1; 12 bases align to TRBD2. The CDR3 has 18 residues. V lost 3 bases to trimming and J lost 6 bases; unmatched junction nucleotides: 12. In germline, CDR1 is SGHDN, CDR2 FVKESK.

With regard to this clone: Other DNA sequences in this specimen translate into the identical CDR3. The chain combines TRBV5-1 with TRBJ2-3, with 14 nucleotides matching TRBD2. Per the germline V gene, CDR1 is SGHRS and CDR2 is YFSETQ. J was trimmed by 6 bases and V by 4 bases; bases with no gene match: 7. The CDR3 totals 16 residues. This CDR3 reads CASSLGLAGDTDTQYF. The CDR3 DNA reads as TGCGCCAGCAGCCTGGGACTAGCGGGAGATACGGATACGCAGTATTTT.

The V call is TRBV13, the J call TRBJ2-1; 7 bases line up with TRBD2. Unmatched junction bases numbered 8, after V lost 5 bases and J lost 7 bases. The germline V gene encodes CDR1 PRHDT and CDR2 FYEKMQ (reference sequence). The CDR3 sequence is 14 residues long. The chain's CDR3 is CASSLRVGGNEQFF. The CDR3 bases are TGTGCCAGCAGCCTCCGGGTCGGGGGGAATGAGCAGTTCTTC.

The chain combines TRBV10-2 with TRBJ1-5, with TRBD1 matching over 7 bases. CDR1 and CDR2 (germline): WSHSY, SAAADI. The CDR3 is made up of 18 amino acids. The V and J ends lost 2 bases and 2 bases, in that order; junction bases with no gene match: 12. The CDR3 sequence: CASSESPRSGQGNQPQHF. CDR3 in DNA: TGCGCCAGCAGTGAGAGTCCCCGGTCCGGACAGGGCAATCAGCCCCAGCATTTT.

The J gene is TRBJ1-2, the V gene TRBV6-5, with 9 positions matching TRBD1. There are 14 residues in the CDR3. The V gene end was trimmed by 5 bases and the J gene end by 8 bases; junction bases not matched to a gene: 9. Germline assignment: CDR1 MNHEY and CDR2 SVGAGI. The CDR3 region has the DNA TGTGCCAGCAGTGAACCAACAGGGGGCTCAGGCTACACCTTC. Amino acids: CASSEPTGGSGYTF.

The CDR3 reads CASSLGRAISGANVLTF. The DNA of the CDR3 is TGTGCCAGCAGCTTAGGGAGGGCCATATCTGGGGCCAACGTCCTGACTTTC. This rearrangement joins TRBV7-9 to TRBJ2-6; D possibly corresponds to TRBD2 (6 bases). This CDR3 is 17 amino acids long. Trimming shortened V by 1 base and J by 1 base, and 11 bases separated the two germline ends. Looked up from germline, CDR1 is SEHNR and CDR2 is FQNEAQ (reference sequence).

A few counts support this clone. CDR3 in DNA: TGTGCCAGCAGTTTTCAAGGTGTAGGGAACACCATATATTTT. It codes for CASSFQGVGNTIYF. This chain connects TRBV27 to TRBJ1-3; D remains unclear. V lost 3 bases, J lost 7 bases, and 13 bases lay in between. Looked up from germline, CDR1 is MNHEY and CDR2 is SMNVEV (reference sequence). This CDR3 comprises 14 residues.

CDR3 protein: CASSWEAGTDTQYF. In DNA form, the CDR3 reads TGTGCCAGCAGCTGGGAAGCTGGCACAGATACGCAGTATTTT. The chain has TRBV9 and TRBJ2-3; D not resolved. Trimming left V 4 bases short and J 1 base short, with 10 bases between. Per the germline V gene, CDR1 is SGDLS and CDR2 is YYNGEE. There are 14 residues in the CDR3.

This clone was recorded only once. The chain employs TRBV14 and TRBJ2-7; TRBD1 or TRBD2 may be the D gene (5 bases each). The germline V gene encodes CDR1 SGHDN and CDR2 FVKESK. The V and J ends lost 6 bases and 2 bases respectively, with 14 bases between them. The CDR3 length is 14 residues. The CDR3 bases are TGTGCCAGCAGTTTCCGGGACGGTACCTACGAGCAGTACTTC. Protein: CASSFRDGTYEQYF.

The chain uses TRBV18 and TRBJ2-7; D possibly uses TRBD1 or TRBD2 (5 bases each). CDR3 size: 14 residues. Germline loops: CDR1 KGHSH, CDR2 LQKENI. V was shortened by 3 bases and J by 5 bases, with 14 bases between the two germline ends. CDR3 coding DNA: TGTGCCAGCTCACCTGGGGGTGGTTTGAACGAGCAGTACTTC. Its translation is CASSPGGGLNEQYF.

The CDR3 region has the DNA TGTGCCAGCAGCTTAGGTGTCGGCTCCAATGAGCAGTTCTTC. Translation: CASSLGVGSNEQFF. J is TRBJ2-1 and V is TRBV7-3, with D unresolved. Trimming cost V 2 bases and J 6 bases, with 11 bases left between them. CDR3 length: 14 residues. Germline CDR1 SGHTA, CDR2 FQGTGA.

This chain links TRBV30 with TRBJ1-1; unclear D gene. CDR1 and CDR2 (germline): GTSNPN, SVGIG (reference sequence). The CDR3 sequence is 13 residues long. The V end lost 1 base, the J end lost 1 base, and 7 bases lay between the germline ends. CDR3 nucleotides: TGTGCCTGGAGTGAACGGAGGAACACTGAAGCTTTCTTT. Translation gives CAWSERRNTEAFF. Combining the CDR3 with reference TRBV30 and TRBJ1-1 gives the whole variable domain SQTIHQWPATLVQPVGSPLSLECTVEGTSNPNLYWYRQAAGRGLQLLFYSVGIGQISSEVPQNLSASRPQDRQFILSSKKLLLSDSGFYLCAWSERRNTEAFFGQGTRLTVV.

The CDR3 here is CASRDRNTGELFF. For the CDR3, the DNA is TGTGCCAGCCGGGACAGGAACACCGGGGAGCTGTTTTTT. The gene calls are TRBV5-4 and TRBJ2-2; 7 bases agree with TRBD1. The CDR3 spans 13 residues. Per germline, CDR1 SGHNT and CDR2 YYREEE (reference sequence). The ends lost 7 bases at V and 1 base at J; junction bases unmatched: 1.

V gene TRBV18 combines with J gene TRBJ2-3, with 9 bases matching TRBD1. The trim removed 5 bases at V and 3 bases at J, leaving 6 bases unmatched. Germline values: CDR1 KGHSH, CDR2 LQKENI. The CDR3 runs 15 residues. The CDR3 loop reads CASSDSGTGTDTQYF. CDR3 coding DNA: TGTGCCAGCTCAGATTCCGGGACAGGGACAGATACGCAGTATTTT.

The rearrangement uses TRBV5-6 and TRBJ2-3, with D possibly being TRBD2 (6 bases). The V end was cut by 3 bases, the J end by 2 bases, with 22 bases between. The germline V gene encodes CDR1 SGHDT and CDR2 YYEEEE. The CDR3 contains 18 residues. CDR3 sequence (DNA): TGTGCCAGCAGCTCAACCCCCCAGTGGGGGGAGCACACAGATACGCAGTATTTT. It encodes CASSSTPQWGEHTDTQYF.

The rearrangement links TRBV18 to TRBJ2-1, with D possibly TRBD2 on 6 matching bases. The CDR3 consists of 18 residues. Germline V CDR1 and CDR2: KGHSH, LQKENI. Between the trimmed V and J ends, which lost 2 bases and 6 bases, there was a span of 23 bases. This CDR3 reads CASSPTRLKRVTFNEQFF. The CDR3 nucleotides are TGTGCCAGCTCACCAACCCGCCTCAAGCGGGTGACCTTCAATGAGCAGTTCTTC.

V is TRBV7-9 and J is TRBJ2-5; 14 bases are a match to TRBD2. The V gene's germline CDR1 is SEHNR and CDR2 FQNEAQ (reference sequence). The V and J ends lost 7 bases and 4 bases, in that order; junction bases with no gene match: 14. This CDR3 is 18 amino acids long. CDR3 region: CASTKTSGRARLAETQYF. The DNA of the CDR3 is TGTGCCAGCACCAAGACTAGCGGGAGGGCCCGGTTAGCAGAGACCCAGTACTTC.

J is TRBJ2-7 and V is TRBV7-9; D ambiguous. The CDR3 sequence is 12 residues long. CDR1 is SEHNR and CDR2 is FQNEAQ in the germline V gene (reference sequence). The germline V and J ends were trimmed by 1 base and 6 bases, with 7 bases remaining between them. The CDR3 DNA reads as TGTGCCAGCAGCTTAGAAATATCCGAGCAGTACTTC. Protein product: CASSLEISEQYF.

The rearrangement joins TRBV7-9 to TRBJ2-1; 8 nucleotides agree with TRBD1. Losses at the gene ends were 0 bases for V and 8 bases for J; bases not matched to a gene: 6. There are 15 residues in the CDR3. Germline V lookup: CDR1 SEHNR, CDR2 FQNEAQ (reference sequence). CDR3 sequence: CASSLAQGGTYEQFF. CDR3 nucleotides: TGTGCCAGCAGCTTAGCACAGGGGGGTACGTATGAGCAGTTCTTC.

The chain recombines TRBV2 with TRBJ1-1, with a tentative D call TRBD1 (6 bases). The CDR3 is 14 amino acids. Germline V lookup: CDR1 SNHLY, CDR2 FYNNEI. Trimming removed 2 bases from V and 4 bases from J, with 11 bases in between. CDR3 coding DNA: TGTGCCAGCAGTGAACTGGGGGCTGGCACTGAAGCTTTCTTT. It codes for CASSELGAGTEAFF.

This chain joins TRBV19 and TRBJ1-5; the D is unclear. Germline CDR1 reads LNHDA; CDR2 reads SQIVND (reference sequence). Trimming took off 0 bases at V and 2 bases at J, with 8 bases between the two ends. The CDR3 has 15 amino acids. Here the CDR3 reads CASSIDGERNQPQHF. The CDR3 DNA reads as TGTGCCAGTAGTATAGACGGGGAACGCAATCAGCCCCAGCATTTT.

This CDR3 reads CASSSGAEAFF. In nucleotides, the CDR3 is TGCGCCAGCAGCTCAGGTGCTGAAGCTTTCTTT. This rearrangement joins TRBV5-1 to TRBJ1-1; D gene unclear. CDR1 is SGHRS, CDR2 YFSETQ, per germline. The CDR3 spans 11 residues. V lost 3 bases to trimming and J lost 6 bases, with 6 bases between them.